This TCR beta chain originates from a study of vaccination and CD4 T cells after COVID-19. This clonotype was counted a few times. Its antigen remains unknown. CDR3 length equals 15 residues. Germline lookup yields CDR1 SEHNR and CDR2 FQNEAQ (reference sequence). With V trimmed by 6 bases and J by 0 bases, 4 bases remained unmatched. Sequencing of the DNA from cultured CD4+ T cells was carried out with the Oncomine TCR Beta short-read assay. TCRdb independently ran MiXCR on the PCR reads; one entry per CDR3 protein. Of about 7,000 distinct CDR3 sequences in the sample, about 32% were seen once. Treatment described: approximately nine-day PBMC culture with coronavirus spike peptide pools or control peptides (ViraFEST assay). CD4+ T cells that came from the unexposed donor were collected before the COVID-19 pandemic (2011-2018).

This TCR was sampled from a human donor in good health. This chain links TRBV7-9 with TRBJ2-3, with TRBD2 matching over 9 bases. Material for sequencing was CD4+ T cells from blood, cultured in vitro. CDR3: CASRKGTSSTDTQYF. The CDR3 coding sequence is TGTGCCAGCAGAAAGGGGACTAGCAGCACAGATACGCAGTATTTT.